This TCR beta chain was captured by sequencing in a study of T cells in tuberculosis. Regarding the study as a whole: Active tuberculosis cases were adults; controls were adolescents. Smaller alpha distances in active tuberculosis partly reflected shorter CDR3-alpha lengths.

The assay was immunoSEQ multiplex PCR, and TCRdb's table has in-frame clones only and misses some. Found here are 45,000 or so clones, around 95% of them singletons; the top ten hold about 3.7%. As regards this clone: The target antigen is unknown.

The receptor comes from a donor aged 5 to 30 with latent tuberculosis or without tuberculosis infection. Sequencing was done on a sample of PBMCs.

The CDR3 here is CASGSDAGRGWSGYTF. CDR3 coding DNA: TGTGCTAGTGGCTCTGACGCGGGGCGGGGTTGGTCGGGCTACACCTTC. J is TRBJ1-2 and V is TRBV12-5; tentative D call: TRBD1 (5 bases). Between the trimmed V and J ends, which lost 6 bases and 8 bases, there was a span of 25 bases. The CDR3 is 16 residues long. Germline CDR1 LGHNT, CDR2 FRNRAP.